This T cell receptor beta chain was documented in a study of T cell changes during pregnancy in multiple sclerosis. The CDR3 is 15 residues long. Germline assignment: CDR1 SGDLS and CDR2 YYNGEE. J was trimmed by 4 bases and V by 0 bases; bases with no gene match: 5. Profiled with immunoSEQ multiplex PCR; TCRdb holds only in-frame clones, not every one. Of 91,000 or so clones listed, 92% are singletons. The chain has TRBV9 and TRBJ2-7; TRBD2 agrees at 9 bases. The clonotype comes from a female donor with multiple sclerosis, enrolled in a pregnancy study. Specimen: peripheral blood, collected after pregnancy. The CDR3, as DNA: TGTGCCAGCAGCGTAGACTGGCGGGGGGGTTACGAGCAGTACTTC. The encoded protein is CASSVDWRGGYEQYF.